Below are 5 T cell receptor beta chains sequenced from a single sample in a study of control samples from healthy donors and cancer patients. Here immunoSEQ multiplex PCR was the method, and the copy in TCRdb shows in-frame clones only, minus some. The data show about 140,000 clones, around 90% seen once. Sequencing was performed on blood. The source is a man between 18 and 35 years old in good health.

This chain uses TRBV9 with TRBJ2-5; 10 nucleotides agree with TRBD1. The V segment lost 3 bases and the J segment 5 bases; nucleotides outside the gene matches: 4. The CDR3 extends over 14 amino acids. Germline CDR1 SGDLS, CDR2 YYNGEE. DNA of the CDR3: TGTGCCAGCAGCGCGGGACAGGGGTGGGAGACCCAGTACTTC. This translates into CASSAGQGWETQYF.

The chain joins TRBV12-3 or TRBV12-4 to TRBJ2-5; TRBD2 aligns across 12 bases. This CDR3 spans 13 amino acids. V gave up 5 bases and J gave up 9 bases; unmatched junction bases: 4. The CDR3 nucleotides read TGTGCCAGCAGTGGACTAGCGGGGAAGGCCCAGTACTTC. This gives the protein CASSGLAGKAQYF.

The sample holds a few counts of this clone. The V gene is TRBV9, the J gene TRBJ1-1; perhaps TRBD1 as D (5 bases). The CDR3 sequence is 16 residues long. The germline V gene has CDR1 SGDLS and CDR2 YYNGEE. With 0 bases removed from V and 0 bases from J, the gap between germline ends came to 12 bases. The CDR3 nucleotides are TGTGCCAGCAGCGTAGCTGCAGGGTCTCTGAACACTGAAGCTTTCTTT. It codes for CASSVAAGSLNTEAFF.

The chain links TRBV18 to TRBJ1-1; no clear D gene. V gave up 2 bases and J gave up 0 bases, with 4 bases separating them. Looked up from germline, CDR1 is KGHSH and CDR2 is LQKENI. The CDR3 extends over 13 amino acids. CDR3 region: CASSPGVNTEAFF. The CDR3 nucleotides read TGTGCCAGCTCACCAGGAGTGAACACTGAAGCTTTCTTT.

J is TRBJ2-5 and V is TRBV2, with D possibly being TRBD2 (6 bases). Germline-derived CDR1 and CDR2 are SNHLY and FYNNEI. Trimming removed 9 bases at V and 4 bases at J, with 15 bases between. CDR3 length: 13 amino acids. The CDR3 region is CASRAGPPETQYF. The CDR3 region has the DNA TGTGCCAGTCGAGCGGGCCCGCCAGAGACCCAGTACTTC.